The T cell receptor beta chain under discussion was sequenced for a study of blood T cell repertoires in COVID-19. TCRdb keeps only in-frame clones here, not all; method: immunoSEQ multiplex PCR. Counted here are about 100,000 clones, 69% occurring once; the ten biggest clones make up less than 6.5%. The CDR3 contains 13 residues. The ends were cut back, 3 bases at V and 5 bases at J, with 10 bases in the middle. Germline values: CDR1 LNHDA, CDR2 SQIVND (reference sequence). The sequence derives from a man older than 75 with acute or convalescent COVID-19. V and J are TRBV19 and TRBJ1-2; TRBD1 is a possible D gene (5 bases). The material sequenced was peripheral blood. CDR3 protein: CASSMGRGYGYTF. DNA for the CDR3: TGTGCCAGTAGTATGGGAAGGGGATATGGCTACACCTTC.